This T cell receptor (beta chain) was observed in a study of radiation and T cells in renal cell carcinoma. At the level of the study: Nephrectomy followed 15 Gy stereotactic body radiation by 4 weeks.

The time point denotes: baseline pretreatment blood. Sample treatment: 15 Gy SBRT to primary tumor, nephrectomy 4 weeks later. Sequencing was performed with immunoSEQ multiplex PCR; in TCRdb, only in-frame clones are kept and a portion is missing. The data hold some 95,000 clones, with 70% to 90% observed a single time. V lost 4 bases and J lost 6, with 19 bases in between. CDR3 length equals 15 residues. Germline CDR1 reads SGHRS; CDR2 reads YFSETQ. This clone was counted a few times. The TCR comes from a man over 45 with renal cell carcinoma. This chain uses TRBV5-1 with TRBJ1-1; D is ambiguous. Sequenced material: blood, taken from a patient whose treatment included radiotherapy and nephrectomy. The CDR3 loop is CASSLQGMGYAEAFF. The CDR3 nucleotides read TGCGCCAGCAGCCTGCAAGGCATGGGATATGCTGAAGCTTTCTTT.